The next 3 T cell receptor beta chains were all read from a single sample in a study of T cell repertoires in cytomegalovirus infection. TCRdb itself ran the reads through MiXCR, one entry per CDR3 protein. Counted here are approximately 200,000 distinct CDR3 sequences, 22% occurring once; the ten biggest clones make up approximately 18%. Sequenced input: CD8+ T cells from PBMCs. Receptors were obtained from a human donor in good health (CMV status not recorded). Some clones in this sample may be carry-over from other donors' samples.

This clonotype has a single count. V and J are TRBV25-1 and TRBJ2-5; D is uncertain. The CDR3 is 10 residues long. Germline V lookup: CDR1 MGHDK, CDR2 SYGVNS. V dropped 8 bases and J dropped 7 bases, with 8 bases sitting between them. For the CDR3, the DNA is TGTGCCAGCGGGGTGGGGACCCAGTACTTC. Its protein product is CASGVGTQYF.

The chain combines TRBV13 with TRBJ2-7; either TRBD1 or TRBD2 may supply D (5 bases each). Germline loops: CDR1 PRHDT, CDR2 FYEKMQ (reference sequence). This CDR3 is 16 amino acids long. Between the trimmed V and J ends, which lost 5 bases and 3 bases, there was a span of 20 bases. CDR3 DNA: TGTGCCAGCAGCCCCCGTAGTGAAACAGGAGGCTACGAGCAGTACTTC. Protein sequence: CASSPRSETGGYEQYF.

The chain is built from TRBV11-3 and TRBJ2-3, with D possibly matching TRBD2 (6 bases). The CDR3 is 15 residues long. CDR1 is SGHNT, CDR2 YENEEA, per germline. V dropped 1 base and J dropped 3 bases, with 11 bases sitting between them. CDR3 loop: CASSLGGAWTDTQYF. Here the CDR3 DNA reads TGTGCCAGCAGCTTAGGCGGGGCCTGGACAGATACGCAGTATTTT.